This is a list of T cell receptor beta chains from one sample in a study of blood T cell repertoires in COVID-19. The method was immunoSEQ multiplex PCR; TCRdb's version includes in-frame clones alone and lacks a portion of them. The sample holds over 200,000 clones, around 90% seen once. Material for sequencing was peripheral blood. The origin of the receptors is a man aged 25-45 years with COVID-19, enrolled during active disease. CDR3s include the opening cysteine and the closing phenylalanine or tryptophan. Fields, in order: J gene, V gene, D gene, clone size, CDR3 DNA, CDR3 protein. D genes are given only for firm matches. Expanded clones are given a class, and other clones once, few, many or no size at all.

J: TRBJ2-3; V: TRBV5-4; D: TRBD2; size: .; DNA: TGTGCCAGCAGCTTGCCAGCGGGGGAGGGGAATACGCAGTATTTT; CDR3: CASSLPAGEGNTQYF
J: TRBJ2-1; V: TRBV2; D: .; size: once; DNA: TGTGCCAGCAACGTTGAGAGAAACTACAATGAGCAGTTCTTC; CDR3: CASNVERNYNEQFF
J: TRBJ2-5; V: TRBV7-2; D: TRBD1; size: .; DNA: TGTGCCAGCAGCTTACAGGGGGACCAGGCGACCCAGTACTTC; CDR3: CASSLQGDQATQYF
J: TRBJ2-2; V: TRBV11-2; D: TRBD1; size: .; DNA: TGTGCCAGCAGCTCTCTAAGGACAGGGACCACCGGGGAGCTGTTTTTT; CDR3: CASSSLRTGTTGELFF
J: TRBJ2-6; V: TRBV5-1; D: .; size: .; DNA: TGCGCCAGCAACCCGGGCTCTGGGGCCAACGTCCTGACTTTC; CDR3: CASNPGSGANVLTF
J: TRBJ1-1; V: TRBV27; D: TRBD1; size: .; DNA: TGTGCCAGCAGTTTATATGGGGCGACAGGGAAGGCTTTCTTT; CDR3: CASSLYGATGKAFF
J: TRBJ2-3; V: TRBV24-1; D: .; size: .; DNA: TGTGCCACCAGTTCCCACCTACGCACAGATACGCAGTATTTT; CDR3: CATSSHLRTDTQYF
J: TRBJ1-5; V: TRBV28; D: .; size: .; DNA: TGTGCCAGCAGTTTACCCCGCGGGTATAGCAATCAGCCCCAGCATTTT; CDR3: CASSLPRGYSNQPQHF
J: TRBJ1-1; V: TRBV3-1/TRBV3-2; D: .; size: .; DNA: TGTGCCAGCAGCCCATCTCTCAGGGATTTTCATGAAGCTTTCTTT; CDR3: CASSPSLRDFHEAFF
J: TRBJ2-2; V: TRBV27; D: TRBD2; size: .; DNA: TGTGCCAGCAGTTTCTCGGGAGGGACCACCGGGGAGCTGTTTTTT; CDR3: CASSFSGGTTGELFF
J: TRBJ1-1; V: TRBV7-2; D: .; size: .; DNA: TGTGCCAGCAGCTTTTCACAGGGAAGCGTCGGAGCTTTCTTT; CDR3: CASSFSQGSVGAFF
J: TRBJ1-2; V: TRBV24-1; D: .; size: .; DNA: TGTGCCACCAGTGCAGGGAATTATGGCTACACCTTC; CDR3: CATSAGNYGYTF
J: TRBJ1-1; V: TRBV15; D: .; size: .; DNA: TGTGCCACCAGCAGAGTGGGGGCCCATGAAGCTTTCTTT; CDR3: CATSRVGAHEAFF
J: TRBJ2-7; V: TRBV28; D: .; size: .; DNA: TGTGCCAGCAGCTTAAACCGGGACAACTCCTACGAGCAGTACTTC; CDR3: CASSLNRDNSYEQYF
J: TRBJ1-4; V: TRBV7-2; D: .; size: .; DNA: TGTGCCAGCAGCCTCGGGGGGGAAAAACTGTTTTTT; CDR3: CASSLGGEKLFF